The next 14 T cell receptor beta chains were all read from a single sample in a study of T cells in Graves' hyperthyroidism and ophthalmopathy. What was amplified from RNA transcripts were TCR beta CDR3 regions. An initial round of RT-PCR targeting the TCR CDR3 relied on the HTBI primer set. A single record per CDR3 protein comes from TCRdb applying MiXCR to the multiplex PCR reads. The sample carries approximately 500,000 distinct CDR3 sequences, around 45% recorded once. The sequencing input was peripheral blood or thyroid tissue (not recorded which). The receptors here all came from a woman younger than 35 with Graves' hyperthyroidism.

The chain uses TRBV24-1 and TRBJ1-2; a possible D gene is TRBD1 (5 bases). V was trimmed by 4 bases and J by 3 bases, leaving 11 bases between them. This CDR3 comprises 14 residues. Germline CDR1 reads KGHDR; CDR2 reads SFDVKD. The CDR3 reads CATSDPGKDYGYTF. The CDR3 DNA is TGTGCCACCAGTGACCCAGGGAAAGACTATGGCTACACCTTC.

The chain is built from TRBV7-2 and TRBJ2-2; 10 bases are shared with TRBD2. Germline CDR1 and CDR2: SGHTA and FQGNSA. CDR3 length: 15 residues. Germline trimming cut 5 bases from V and 6 bases from J; bases unmatched to any gene: 6. CDR3 DNA: TGTGCCAGCAGCAACACCCTAGCGGGAGCCGGGGAGCTGTTTTTT. Its protein product is CASSNTLAGAGELFF.

In the case of this clonotype: The conserved final phenylalanine or tryptophan is absent from the CDR3, which likely points to a read error. No DNA is shown, since the ends of the CDR3 on it are uncertain; the CDR3 is the one TCRdb lists. V usage is TRBV5-1 and J usage is TRBJ1-6; the listed D gene, TRBD1, was not tested against the DNA. Germline V gene data show CDR1 as SGHRS and CDR2 as YFSETQ. The CDR3 totals 8 residues, both ends included. This chain's CDR3 is CASSPTWT.

The sample holds many counts of this clonotype. The CDR3 is CASSLGAAPNEKLFF. The CDR3 nucleotides read TGTGCCAGCAGCTTAGGAGCAGCGCCAAATGAAAAACTGTTTTTT. V gene TRBV7-2 combines with J gene TRBJ1-4, with D unclear. The CDR3 has 15 amino acids. Per the germline V gene, CDR1 is SGHTA and CDR2 is FQGNSA. Trimming took off 1 base at V and 5 bases at J, with 11 bases between the two ends.

Concerning this clonotype itself: A much larger clone is a single base away; this may be a read error. The chain carries TRBV7-9 and TRBJ2-5; no firm D call. The V gene's germline CDR1 is SEHNR and CDR2 FQNEAQ (reference sequence). V lost 4 bases, J lost 0 bases, and 9 bases lay in between. The CDR3 extends over 14 amino acids. The CDR3 region is CASSWAVHQETQYF. The DNA for the CDR3 is TGTGCCAGCAGCTGGGCAGTGCACCAAGAGACCCAGTACTTC.

The chain is built from TRBV24-1 and TRBJ2-7, with 7 bases identical to TRBD1. The junction had 8 bases not matched to a gene; V was cut back by 9 bases and J by 1 base. The CDR3 length is 14 residues. CDR1 is KGHDR and CDR2 is SFDVKD in the germline V gene. CDR3 DNA: TGTGCCACCTACTACCGGGACAGTTCCTACGAGCAGTACTTC. This gives the protein CATYYRDSSYEQYF.

There are many counts of this clonotype. Written as DNA, the CDR3 is TGTGCCAGCAGGCTACAGGGCGGCCAAGAGACCCAGTACTTC. Protein product: CASRLQGGQETQYF. This sequence joins TRBV28 and TRBJ2-5, with D possibly TRBD1 on 6 matching bases. Germline V gene lookup returns CDR1 MDHEN and CDR2 SYDVKM. Between the trimmed V and J ends, which lost 6 bases and 1 base, there was a span of 12 bases. This CDR3 spans 14 amino acids.

This clonotype was recorded many times. The chain links TRBV6-5 to TRBJ1-6; 9 bases line up with TRBD1. Germline V gene lookup returns CDR1 MNHEY and CDR2 SVGAGI. V shed 6 bases and J 7 bases; nucleotides not matched to a gene: 10. CDR3 size: 16 residues. The CDR3 is CASSLTGGNYNSPLHF. The CDR3 region has the DNA TGTGCCAGCAGCCTGACAGGGGGTAATTACAATTCACCCCTCCACTTT.

In the case of this clonotype: At one boundary the junction diverges from the germline segment, which might be a read error. The chain links TRBV25-1 to TRBJ1-3; D not certain. Germline V gene sequence: CDR1 MGHDK, CDR2 SYGVNS. CDR3 length equals 17 residues. The CDR3 DNA follows: TGTGCCAGCAGTGAATTGGGTTTTCTGGGCTCTGGAAACACCATACATTTT. It specifies CASSELGFLGSGNTIHF.

This rearrangement joins TRBV29-1 to TRBJ2-7, with TRBD2 matching over 10 bases. The CDR3 covers 14 residues. Germline V gene sequence: CDR1 SQVTM, CDR2 ANQGSEA. V gave up 6 bases and J gave up 0 bases; unmatched junction bases: 5. DNA of the CDR3: TGCAGCGTCGGCGGACTAGCGGACTCCTACGAGCAGTACTTC. Its protein is CSVGGLADSYEQYF.

The chain links TRBV12-5 to TRBJ2-7, with 10 bases aligning to TRBD1. CDR3 length: 19 amino acids. V shed 5 bases and J 3 bases; nucleotides not matched to a gene: 19. Germline CDR1 is LGHNT and CDR2 is FRNRAP. CDR3 nucleotide sequence: TGTGCTAGTGGTCGCCTCCTCGGGACAGGGGTGGTTAGAGGCTACGAGCAGTACTTC. Amino acids: CASGRLLGTGVVRGYEQYF. Looking up the rest from reference TRBV12-5 and TRBJ2-7 gives the full variable domain: DARVTQTPRHKVTEMGQEVTMRCQPILGHNTVFWYRQTMMQGLELLAYFRNRAPLDDSGMPKDRFSAEMPDATLATLKIQPSEPRDSAVYFCASGRLLGTGVVRGYEQYFGPGTRLTVT.

This sequence joins TRBV7-6 and TRBJ1-6; no reliable D call. V dropped 1 base and J dropped 7 bases, with 8 bases sitting between them. The CDR3 has 14 amino acids. Germline assignment: CDR1 SGHVS and CDR2 FNYEAQ. The CDR3 region is CASSLVGLNSPLHF. CDR3 bases: TGTGCCAGCAGCTTAGTTGGGCTCAATTCACCCCTCCACTTT.

This clonotype was observed a handful of times. This sequence joins TRBV7-8 and TRBJ2-3, with 7 bases identical to TRBD2. This CDR3 is built from 16 residues. Germline CDR1 and CDR2: SGHVS and FQNEAQ. The V and J ends lost 5 bases and 2 bases, in that order; junction bases with no gene match: 10. The CDR3 spells CASSPRGLGSTDTQYF. CDR3 nucleotides: TGTGCCAGCAGCCCACGAGGACTAGGGTCCACAGATACGCAGTATTTT.

This clonotype was seen at least ten times. This chain joins TRBV29-1 and TRBJ2-2; no definite D call. CDR1 is SQVTM and CDR2 is ANQGSEA in the germline V gene. Trimming removed 5 bases from V and 0 bases from J, with 7 bases in between. The CDR3 sequence is 13 residues long. CDR3 DNA: TGCAGCGTTTGGAGAGCGAACACCGGGGAGCTGTTTTTT. Translation gives CSVWRANTGELFF.